Below are 27 T cell receptor beta chains sequenced from a single sample in a study of blood T cell repertoires in COVID-19. Only in-frame clones appear in the TCRdb table, and some are missing; sequencing was by immunoSEQ multiplex PCR. Of approximately 200,000 clones detected, 90% appear once; the ten largest clones hold about 1.2%. The source material was PBMCs or T cells enriched from blood (not recorded which). The receptors shown here come from a man aged 25 to 40 who had recovered from COVID-19.

The chain joins TRBV9 to TRBJ1-2; 7 bases fit TRBD1. CDR3 length equals 14 residues. Germline assignment: CDR1 SGDLS and CDR2 YYNGEE. Trimming at V came to 0 bases and at J to 1 base, leaving 0 bases not matched to a gene. CDR3 amino acids: CASSVGDSNYGYTF. In DNA, the CDR3 is TGTGCCAGCAGCGTAGGGGACAGTAACTATGGCTACACCTTC.

This chain connects TRBV5-5 to TRBJ1-6; possibly TRBD1 for D (6 bases). Between the trimmed V and J ends, which lost 2 bases and 5 bases, there was a span of 11 bases. Germline V gene lookup returns CDR1 SGHKS and CDR2 YYEKEE (reference sequence). The CDR3 length is 15 residues. CDR3: CASSLNGQHNSPLHF. CDR3 DNA sequence: TGTGCCAGCAGCTTAAATGGACAGCATAATTCACCCCTCCACTTT.

Only one count was recorded for this clone. The chain uses TRBV5-4 and TRBJ2-1, with D maybe TRBD2 (5 bases). This CDR3 comprises 15 residues. With 4 bases removed from V and 1 base from J, the gap between germline ends came to 12 bases. The germline V gene encodes CDR1 SGHNT and CDR2 YYREEE (reference sequence). The CDR3 region is CASSPDQRSYNEQFF. The CDR3 DNA reads TGTGCCAGCAGCCCCGACCAGCGGTCCTACAATGAGCAGTTCTTC.

The chain uses TRBV3-1 (or the pseudogene TRBV3-2) and TRBJ2-3, with a possible D match to TRBD1 (5 bases). Germline V gene sequence: CDR1 LGHDT, CDR2 YNNKEL (reference sequence). The CDR3 has 14 residues. The ends were cut back, 1 base at V and 6 bases at J, with 11 bases in the middle. CDR3: CASSQGGARDTQYF. CDR3 bases: TGTGCCAGCAGCCAAGGGGGCGCACGCGATACGCAGTATTTT.

The rearrangement joins TRBV28 to TRBJ1-5; no reliable D call. This CDR3 region has 13 residues. The germline V and J ends were trimmed by 3 bases and 9 bases, with 12 bases remaining between them. Germline CDR1 is MDHEN and CDR2 is SYDVKM. In nucleotides, the CDR3 is TGTGCCAGCAGTTTCCCGGAGTATCGGCCCCAGCATTTT. Amino acids: CASSFPEYRPQHF.

The chain combines TRBV11-3 with TRBJ2-4, with D perhaps matching TRBD1 (5 bases). Germline CDR1 is SGHNT and CDR2 is YENEEA. This CDR3 is 18 amino acids long. The V and J ends lost 1 base and 2 bases respectively, with 18 bases between them. The CDR3, as DNA: TGTGCCAGCAGCTTAGCCTGGGGCCCTCAAAGGACCAAAAACATTCAGTACTTC. This translates into CASSLAWGPQRTKNIQYF. The complete variable domain, with remaining parts taken from reference TRBV11-3 and TRBJ2-4, reads EAGVVQSPRYKIIEKKQPVAFWCNPISGHNTLYWYLQNLGQGPELLIRYENEEAVDDSQLPKDRFSAERLKGVDSTLKIQPAELGDSAVYLCASSLAWGPQRTKNIQYFGAGTRLSVL.

This clone was recorded a few times. V usage is TRBV19 and J usage is TRBJ2-7; 10 nucleotides agree with TRBD2. There are 16 residues in the CDR3. Germline V gene lookup returns CDR1 LNHDA and CDR2 SQIVND (reference sequence). V lost 7 bases and J lost 6; bases outside the gene matches: 15. The CDR3 protein is CASNRKGLAGEREQYF. CDR3 nucleotide sequence: TGTGCCAGTAACAGAAAAGGGCTAGCGGGAGAGCGCGAGCAGTACTTC.

This clone was found once. The rearrangement joins TRBV28 to TRBJ1-3, with 7 positions matching TRBD1. The CDR3 has 16 residues. The germline V gene has CDR1 MDHEN and CDR2 SYDVKM. After removal of 5 bases from V and 0 bases from J, the junction contained 7 bases not matched to a gene. The DNA for the CDR3 is TGTGCCAGCAGTCCTATCCGGGACAGCTCTGGAAACACCATATATTTT. Encoded protein: CASSPIRDSSGNTIYF.

As concerns this clone: This CDR3 is also generated by other DNA sequences in the sample. This chain links TRBV7-8 with TRBJ1-4; 7 bases are shared with TRBD1. The V gene's germline CDR1 is SGHVS and CDR2 FQNEAQ. The CDR3 is made up of 14 amino acids. V shed 1 base and J 5 bases; nucleotides not matched to a gene: 1. The CDR3 sequence is CASSLGTGNEKLFF. CDR3 DNA: TGTGCCAGCAGCTTAGGGACAGGAAATGAAAAACTGTTTTTT.

This chain connects TRBV5-1 to TRBJ1-1; tentative D call: TRBD1 (5 bases). The CDR3 covers 18 residues. CDR1 is SGHRS and CDR2 is YFSETQ in the germline V gene. V was cut by 0 bases and J by 3 bases, with 21 bases left in between. The CDR3 DNA sequence: TGCGCCAGCAGCTTGGAGCTACGGTTCGGGCAGGGATACACTGAAGCTTTCTTT. Amino acid sequence: CASSLELRFGQGYTEAFF.

A few counts support this clone. The chain joins TRBV9 to TRBJ2-1, with TRBD2 identical over 8 bases. CDR3 length equals 15 residues. V was pared by 0 bases and J by 6 bases, with 5 bases of the junction left unmatched. Germline CDR1 is SGDLS and CDR2 is YYNGEE. The CDR3: CASSVESGSINEQFF. In DNA form, the CDR3 reads TGTGCCAGCAGCGTAGAGAGCGGGAGTATCAATGAGCAGTTCTTC.

The chain is built from TRBV24-1 and TRBJ1-1; 9 nucleotides line up with TRBD1. Germline loops: CDR1 KGHDR, CDR2 SFDVKD. CDR3 length: 15 amino acids. J lost 4 bases, V lost 6 bases, and 8 bases had no gene match. The CDR3 loop is CATSSSGTGITEAFF. In nucleotides, the CDR3 is TGTGCCACCAGTAGCTCCGGGACAGGGATCACTGAAGCTTTCTTT.

This clone was seen only once. The chain recombines TRBV19 with TRBJ2-3; 8 bases match TRBD2. The CDR3 runs 17 residues. The V gene's germline CDR1 is LNHDA and CDR2 SQIVND (reference sequence). V gave up 5 bases and J gave up 1 base; unmatched junction bases: 11. In DNA form, the CDR3 reads TGTGCCAGTAGTCTCTACCCGGGCGGGGGGCGCACAGATACGCAGTATTTT. Translated: CASSLYPGGGRTDTQYF.

This clone was seen only once. The chain is built from TRBV15 and TRBJ1-6; D not resolved. The germline V gene encodes CDR1 LNHNV and CDR2 YYDKDF (reference sequence). V dropped 8 bases and J dropped 0 bases, with 17 bases sitting between them. The CDR3 consists of 17 residues. The CDR3 region has the DNA TGTGCCACCCAATTCAGGACGGGGAGCTCCTATAATTCACCCCTCCACTTT. Residues: CATQFRTGSSYNSPLHF.

The V call is TRBV19, the J call TRBJ1-5, with TRBD1 identical over 7 bases. CDR3 length: 15 amino acids. V lost 5 bases and J lost 5; bases outside the gene matches: 9. Germline V gene sequence: CDR1 LNHDA, CDR2 SQIVND (reference sequence). The CDR3 DNA reads as TGTGCCAGTAGTGACCGGGACAGCCCGTATCAGCCCCAGCATTTT. Translation: CASSDRDSPYQPQHF. Using reference TRBV19 and TRBJ1-5 for the parts outside the CDR3, the full variable domain is DGGITQSPKYLFRKEGQNVTLSCEQNLNHDAMYWYRQDPGQGLRLIYYSQIVNDFQKGDIAEGYSVSREKKESFPLTVTSAQKNPTAFYLCASSDRDSPYQPQHFGDGTRLSIL.

V and J are TRBV9 and TRBJ1-1; D is undetermined. Germline CDR1 SGDLS, CDR2 YYNGEE. V was cut by 4 bases and J by 1 base, with 8 bases left in between. This CDR3 contains 13 residues. The CDR3 region has the DNA TGTGCCAGCAGCTTATCCCCGAACACTGAAGCTTTCTTT. This translates into CASSLSPNTEAFF. The full variable domain, with the rest looked up from reference TRBV9 and TRBJ1-1, is DSGVTQTPKHLITATGQRVTLRCSPRSGDLSVYWYQQSLDQGLQFLIQYYNGEERAKGNILERFSAQQFPDLHSELNLSSLELGDSALYFCASSLSPNTEAFFGQGTRLTVV.

The V call is TRBV5-1, the J call TRBJ2-5; D possibly corresponds to TRBD1 (6 bases). Germline CDR1 is SGHRS and CDR2 is YFSETQ. The CDR3 extends over 14 amino acids. V was trimmed by 4 bases and J by 4 bases, leaving 14 bases between them. The CDR3 reads CASSPSWGPETQYF. As DNA, the CDR3 is TGCGCCAGCAGCCCCTCGTGGGGGCCAGAGACCCAGTACTTC. The full variable domain, in which reference TRBV5-1 and TRBJ2-5 provide the parts outside the CDR3, is KAGVTQTPRYLIKTRGQQVTLSCSPISGHRSVSWYQQTPGQGLQFLFEYFSETQRNKGNFPGRFSGRQFSNSRSEMNVSTLELGDSALYLCASSPSWGPETQYFGPGTRLLVL.

The rearrangement links TRBV14 to TRBJ2-7; D is possibly TRBD1 (6 bases). This CDR3 is 15 amino acids long. Trimming shortened V by 1 base and J by 4 bases, and 14 bases separated the two germline ends. Germline V gene data show CDR1 as SGHDN and CDR2 as FVKESK. The CDR3 protein is CASSQGIGTLYEQYF. CDR3 nucleotides: TGTGCCAGCAGCCAAGGGATAGGGACACTATACGAGCAGTACTTC.

The table lists this clone with a count of one. V usage is TRBV2 and J usage is TRBJ2-7, with D possibly matching TRBD2 (6 bases). Trimming stripped 5 bases from V and 6 bases from J, with 17 bases between. This CDR3 is built from 14 residues. Germline values: CDR1 SNHLY, CDR2 FYNNEI. The CDR3 sequence: CASSPDRGRREQYF. The CDR3 coding sequence is TGTGCCAGCAGTCCGGATCGGGGGAGGCGCGAGCAGTACTTC.

The genes are TRBV28 and TRBJ2-2; D ambiguous. The CDR3 covers 15 residues. Trimming removed 2 bases at V and 3 bases at J, with 10 bases between. Germline V gene sequence: CDR1 MDHEN, CDR2 SYDVKM. DNA for the CDR3: TGTGCCAGCAGTTTACCCGGTACGCACACCGGGGAGCTGTTTTTT. The encoded protein is CASSLPGTHTGELFF. Drawing the rest from reference TRBV28 and TRBJ2-2, the complete variable domain is DVKVTQSSRYLVKRTGEKVFLECVQDMDHENMFWYRQDPGLGLRLIYFSYDVKMKEKGDIPEGYSVSREKKERFSLILESASTNQTSMYLCASSLPGTHTGELFFGEGSRLTVL.

The chain uses TRBV6-5 and TRBJ2-3, with TRBD2 matching over 7 bases. CDR3 length equals 15 residues. After removal of 2 bases from V and 4 bases from J, the junction contained 6 bases not matched to a gene. The germline CDR1 and CDR2 sequences are MNHEY and SVGAGI. CDR3 sequence reads: CASSYASGGADTQYF. DNA for the CDR3: TGTGCCAGCAGTTACGCCTCGGGAGGAGCAGATACGCAGTATTTT.

The V and J genes are TRBV2 and TRBJ2-7; 7 bases fit TRBD1. The trim removed 5 bases at V and 5 bases at J, leaving 15 bases unmatched. This CDR3 has 16 residues. Germline V gives CDR1 SNHLY, CDR2 FYNNEI. CDR3: CASSPRRSTGTHEQYF. CDR3 nucleotides: TGTGCCAGCAGTCCACGAAGATCGACAGGGACCCACGAGCAGTACTTC.

As regards this clone: Additional DNA sequences in this sample encode the identical CDR3. The chain has TRBV5-4 and TRBJ2-2; D is unclear. The CDR3 consists of 14 residues. The V gene lost 0 bases and the J gene lost 1 base, with 4 bases spanning the gap. CDR1 is SGHNT, CDR2 YYREEE, per germline (reference sequence). CDR3 coding DNA: TGTGCCAGCAGCTTGGGGCAGAACACCGGGGAGCTGTTTTTT. As protein: CASSLGQNTGELFF.

This sequence joins TRBV27 and TRBJ2-1; maybe TRBD1 (5 bases). This CDR3 contains 16 residues. Germline CDR1 is MNHEY and CDR2 is SMNVEV (reference sequence). V was pared by 0 bases and J by 3 bases, with 12 bases between. CDR3 in amino acids: CASSLSDSAIYNEQFF. The CDR3 nucleotides are TGTGCCAGCAGTTTATCCGACAGTGCGATCTACAATGAGCAGTTCTTC.

The rearrangement links TRBV4-2 to TRBJ2-6; maybe TRBD2 (6 bases). CDR3 length: 19 amino acids. Germline CDR1 LGHNA, CDR2 YNFKEQ. Trimming pared 1 base from V and 0 bases from J, leaving 16 bases between. The CDR3, as DNA: TGTGCCAGCAGCCAAGCTGCGAGACAGACTAGCTCTGGGGCCAACGTCCTGACTTTC. Translation: CASSQAARQTSSGANVLTF.

The rearrangement joins TRBV2 to TRBJ2-5, with 13 nucleotides matching TRBD2. J lost 5 bases, V lost 8 bases, and 8 bases had no gene match. This CDR3 is 15 amino acids long. Germline V gene lookup returns CDR1 SNHLY and CDR2 FYNNEI. CDR3 DNA sequence: TGTGCCAGCGAACGAGGACTAGCGGGAGTGGAGACCCAGTACTTC. This translates into CASERGLAGVETQYF. Full variable domain (rest looked up from reference TRBV2 and TRBJ2-5): EPEVTQTPSHQVTQMGQEVILRCVPISNHLYFYWYRQILGQKVEFLVSFYNNEISEKSEIFDDQFSVERPDGSNFTLKIRSTKLEDSAMYFCASERGLAGVETQYFGPGTRLLVL.

This chain links TRBV2 with TRBJ1-1, with a weak D call TRBD1 (6 bases). Trimming took 6 bases from V and 7 from J, leaving 9 bases between them. Germline V CDR1 and CDR2: SNHLY, FYNNEI. The length of the CDR3 is 11 residues. Here the CDR3 reads CASRTGIEAFF. CDR3 DNA sequence: TGTGCCAGCAGAACAGGGATTGAAGCTTTCTTT.